This entry describes one T cell receptor (beta chain). The data derive from a study of blood T cell repertoires in COVID-19. In the original analysis: Scientists estimated how many nucleated cells there were by amplifying reference gene primers. Data came from immunoSEQ multiplex PCR; TCRdb stores just in-frame clones and leaves some out. The V and J calls and clone size are taken from that table; D and trimming were inferred from the DNA. Of 55,000 to 85,000 clones in the sample, 88% are singletons; the top ten hold under 6%. Specimen: peripheral blood. This TCR was sampled from a human donor in a cohort sampled during active COVID-19.

The CDR3 DNA reads TGTGCCAGCAGCTTATGGGTTGACAGGGCCTACAATGAGCAGTTCTTC. This sequence encodes CASSLWVDRAYNEQFF. The chain joins TRBV7-9 to TRBJ2-1; 7 nucleotides line up with TRBD1. CDR3 length: 16 amino acids. The J segment lost 2 bases and the V segment lost 2 bases, leaving 6 bases of the junction unmatched. Per germline, CDR1 SEHNR and CDR2 FQNEAQ (reference sequence).